The following is a TCR beta chain sequence with its context. The data were obtained in a study of blood T cell repertoires in COVID-19. The wider study: PBMCs, B-cell-depleted T cells, or T cells provided the cDNA or gDNA that made up the material.

Sequencing was performed with immunoSEQ multiplex PCR; in TCRdb, only in-frame clones are kept and a portion is missing. The table shows under 200,000 clones, with roughly nine tenths occurring only once. This receptor was taken from a woman in her 70s with acute or convalescent COVID-19. Sequenced material: peripheral blood.

The CDR3 sequence is CASSQVVSEQYF. CDR3 bases: TGTGCCAGCAGCCAAGTGGTGAGCGAGCAGTACTTC. The rearrangement uses TRBV3-1 (or the pseudogene TRBV3-2) and TRBJ2-7; no reliable D call. Trimming took 1 base from V and 6 from J, leaving 7 bases between them. Germline-derived CDR1 and CDR2 are LGHDT and YNNKEL (reference sequence). The length of the CDR3 is 12 residues.